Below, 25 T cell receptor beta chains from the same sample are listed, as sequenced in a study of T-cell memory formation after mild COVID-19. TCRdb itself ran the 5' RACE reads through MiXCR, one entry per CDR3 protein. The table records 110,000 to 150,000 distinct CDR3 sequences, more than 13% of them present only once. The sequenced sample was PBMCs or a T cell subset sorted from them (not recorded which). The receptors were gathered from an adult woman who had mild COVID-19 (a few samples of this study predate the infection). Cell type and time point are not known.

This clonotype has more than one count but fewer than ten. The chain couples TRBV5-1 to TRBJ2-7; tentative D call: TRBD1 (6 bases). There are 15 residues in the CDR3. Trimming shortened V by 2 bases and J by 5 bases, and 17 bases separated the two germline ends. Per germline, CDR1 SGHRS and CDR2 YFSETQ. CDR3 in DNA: TGCGCCAGCAGCTTAGGTCAGGGGATATACGACGAGCAGTACTTC. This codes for CASSLGQGIYDEQYF.

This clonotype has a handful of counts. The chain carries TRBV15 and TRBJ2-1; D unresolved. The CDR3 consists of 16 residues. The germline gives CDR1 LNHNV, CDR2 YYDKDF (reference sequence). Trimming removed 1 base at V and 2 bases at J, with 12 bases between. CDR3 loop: CATSRVRSAPYNEQFF. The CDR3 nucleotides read TGTGCCACCAGCAGAGTGCGGTCGGCCCCCTACAATGAGCAGTTCTTC.

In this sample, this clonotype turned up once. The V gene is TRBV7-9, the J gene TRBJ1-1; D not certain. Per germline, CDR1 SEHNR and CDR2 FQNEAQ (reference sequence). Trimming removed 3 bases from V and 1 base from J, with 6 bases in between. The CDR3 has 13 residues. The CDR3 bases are TGTGCCAGCAGCTTCGACAAGAACACTGAAGCTTTCTTT. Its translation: CASSFDKNTEAFF.

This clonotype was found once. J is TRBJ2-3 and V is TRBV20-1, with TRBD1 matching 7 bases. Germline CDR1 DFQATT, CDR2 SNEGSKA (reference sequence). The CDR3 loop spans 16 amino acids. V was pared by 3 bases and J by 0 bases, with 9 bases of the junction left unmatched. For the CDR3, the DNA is TGCAGTGCTAGGCCCGACAGGGTAGGAAGCACAGATACGCAGTATTTT. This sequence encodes CSARPDRVGSTDTQYF.

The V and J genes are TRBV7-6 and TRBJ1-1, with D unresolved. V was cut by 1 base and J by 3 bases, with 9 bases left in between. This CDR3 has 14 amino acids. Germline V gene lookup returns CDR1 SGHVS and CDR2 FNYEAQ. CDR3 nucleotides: TGTGCCAGCAGCTTAGGGGCCGGGGACACTGAAGCTTTCTTT. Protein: CASSLGAGDTEAFF.

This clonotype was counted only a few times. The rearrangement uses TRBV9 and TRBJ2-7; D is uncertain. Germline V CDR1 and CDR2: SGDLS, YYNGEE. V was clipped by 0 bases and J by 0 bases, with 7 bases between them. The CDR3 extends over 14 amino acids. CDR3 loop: CASSVASSSYEQYF. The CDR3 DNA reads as TGTGCCAGCAGCGTAGCTAGTAGCTCCTACGAGCAGTACTTC.

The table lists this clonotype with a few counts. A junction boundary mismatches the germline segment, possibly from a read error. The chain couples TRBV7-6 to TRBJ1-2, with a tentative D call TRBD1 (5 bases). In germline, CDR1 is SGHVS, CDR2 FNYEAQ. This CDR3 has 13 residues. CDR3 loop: CASRLGESYGYTF. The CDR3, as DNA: TGTGCCAGCCGCTTGGGGGAGAGCTATGGCTACACCTTC.

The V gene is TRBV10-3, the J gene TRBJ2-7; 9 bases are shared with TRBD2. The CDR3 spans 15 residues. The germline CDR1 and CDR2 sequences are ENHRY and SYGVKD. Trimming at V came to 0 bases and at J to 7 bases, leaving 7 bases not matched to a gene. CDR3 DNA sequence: TGTGCCATCAGTGAGTCGGCGGCTAGCGGGACGGAGCAGTACTTC. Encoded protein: CAISESAASGTEQYF.

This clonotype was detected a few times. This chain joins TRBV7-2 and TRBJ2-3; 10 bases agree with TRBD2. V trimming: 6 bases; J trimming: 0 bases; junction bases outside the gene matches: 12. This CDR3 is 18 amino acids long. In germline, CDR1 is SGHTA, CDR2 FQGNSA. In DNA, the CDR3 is TGTGCCAGCAGTTTTACTGGACTAGCGGAGATTAGCACAGATACGCAGTATTTT. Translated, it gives CASSFTGLAEISTDTQYF. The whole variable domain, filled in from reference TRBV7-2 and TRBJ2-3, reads GAGVSQSPSNKVTEKGKDVELRCDPISGHTALYWYRQSLGQGLEFLIYFQGNSAPDKSGLPSDRFSAERTGGSVSTLTIQRTQQEDSAVYLCASSFTGLAEISTDTQYFGPGTRLTVL.

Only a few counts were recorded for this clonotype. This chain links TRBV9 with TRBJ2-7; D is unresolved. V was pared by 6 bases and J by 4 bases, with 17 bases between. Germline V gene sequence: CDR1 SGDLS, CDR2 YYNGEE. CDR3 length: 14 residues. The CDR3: CASTPDELAYEQYF. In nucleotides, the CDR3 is TGTGCCAGCACCCCTGACGAGTTGGCTTACGAGCAGTACTTC.

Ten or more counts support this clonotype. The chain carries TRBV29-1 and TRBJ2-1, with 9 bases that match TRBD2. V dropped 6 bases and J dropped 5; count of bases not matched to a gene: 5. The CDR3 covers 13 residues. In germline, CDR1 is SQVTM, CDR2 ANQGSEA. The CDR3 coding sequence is TGCAGCGTCAGGCTAGCGGGAAACAATGAGCAGTTCTTC. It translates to CSVRLAGNNEQFF.

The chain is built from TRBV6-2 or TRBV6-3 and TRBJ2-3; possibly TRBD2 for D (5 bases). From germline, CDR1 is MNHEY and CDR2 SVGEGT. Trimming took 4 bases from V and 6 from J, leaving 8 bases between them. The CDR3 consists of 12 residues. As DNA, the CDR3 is TGTGCCAGCAGTTTGTGGAGGGATACGCAGTATTTT. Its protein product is CASSLWRDTQYF.

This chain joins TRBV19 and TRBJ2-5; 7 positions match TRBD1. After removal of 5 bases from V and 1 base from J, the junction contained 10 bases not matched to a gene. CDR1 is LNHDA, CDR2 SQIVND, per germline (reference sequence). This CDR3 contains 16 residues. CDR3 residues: CASSLSGQNLQETQYF. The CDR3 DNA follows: TGTGCCAGTAGTTTATCGGGACAGAACCTCCAAGAGACCCAGTACTTC.

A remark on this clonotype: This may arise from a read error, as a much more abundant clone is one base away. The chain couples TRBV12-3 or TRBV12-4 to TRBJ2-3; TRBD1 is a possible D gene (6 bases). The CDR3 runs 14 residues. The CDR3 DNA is TGTGCCAGCAGTTTACAGGGGCCGACAGGTACGCAGTATTTT. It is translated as CASSLQGPTGTQYF.

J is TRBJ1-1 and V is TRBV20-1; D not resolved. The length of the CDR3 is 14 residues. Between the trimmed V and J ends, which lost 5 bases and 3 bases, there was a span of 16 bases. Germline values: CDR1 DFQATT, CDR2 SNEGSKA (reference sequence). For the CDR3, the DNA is TGCAGTGCTCACTACCTGACGGGGTACACTGAAGCTTTCTTT. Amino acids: CSAHYLTGYTEAFF.

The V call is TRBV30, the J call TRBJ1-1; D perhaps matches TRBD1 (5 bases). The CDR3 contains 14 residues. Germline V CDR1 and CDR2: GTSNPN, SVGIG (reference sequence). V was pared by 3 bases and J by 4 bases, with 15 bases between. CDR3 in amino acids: CAWSEGSWSTEAFF. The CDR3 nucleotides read TGTGCCTGGAGCGAGGGGAGTTGGAGCACTGAAGCTTTCTTT. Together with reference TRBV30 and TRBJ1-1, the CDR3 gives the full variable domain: SQTIHQWPATLVQPVGSPLSLECTVEGTSNPNLYWYRQAAGRGLQLLFYSVGIGQISSEVPQNLSASRPQDRQFILSSKKLLLSDSGFYLCAWSEGSWSTEAFFGQGTRLTVV.

CDR3 nucleotide sequence: TGTGCCAGCAGCGCAGGGGGGCGGGAGACCCAGTACTTC. Amino acids: CASSAGGRETQYF. The V and J genes are TRBV13 and TRBJ2-5, with D perhaps matching TRBD1 (7 bases). Germline-derived CDR1 and CDR2 are PRHDT and FYEKMQ (reference sequence). Trimming took off 5 bases at V and 5 bases at J, with 12 bases between the two ends. This CDR3 is 13 amino acids long.

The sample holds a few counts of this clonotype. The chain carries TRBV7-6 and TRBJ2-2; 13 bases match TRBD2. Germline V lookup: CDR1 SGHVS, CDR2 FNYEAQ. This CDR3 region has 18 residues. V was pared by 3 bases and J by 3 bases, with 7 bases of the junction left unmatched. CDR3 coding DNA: TGTGCCAGCAGCTTTGGACTAGCGGGAGCCGGGGACACCGGGGAGCTGTTTTTT. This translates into CASSFGLAGAGDTGELFF.

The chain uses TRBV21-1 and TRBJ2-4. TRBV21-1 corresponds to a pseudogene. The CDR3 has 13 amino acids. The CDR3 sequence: CASRIGVQNIQYF. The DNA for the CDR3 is TGTGCCAGCAGAATAGGCGTCCAAAACATTCAGTACTTC.

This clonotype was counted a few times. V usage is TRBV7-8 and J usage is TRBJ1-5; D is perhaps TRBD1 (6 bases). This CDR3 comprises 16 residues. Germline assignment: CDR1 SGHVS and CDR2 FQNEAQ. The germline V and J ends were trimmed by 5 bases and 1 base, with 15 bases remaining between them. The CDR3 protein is CASSPGHLNSNQPQHF. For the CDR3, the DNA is TGTGCCAGCAGCCCGGGACACCTGAACAGCAATCAGCCCCAGCATTTT. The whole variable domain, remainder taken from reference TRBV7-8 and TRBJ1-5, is GAGVSQSPRYKVAKRGQDVALRCDPISGHVSLFWYQQALGQGPEFLTYFQNEAQLDKSGLPSDRFFAERPEGSVSTLKIQRTQQEDSAVYLCASSPGHLNSNQPQHFGDGTRLSIL.

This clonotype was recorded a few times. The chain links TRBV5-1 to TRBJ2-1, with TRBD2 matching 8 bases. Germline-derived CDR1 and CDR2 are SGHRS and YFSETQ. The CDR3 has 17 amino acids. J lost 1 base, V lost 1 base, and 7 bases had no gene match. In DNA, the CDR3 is TGCGCCAGCAGCTTGAGGGGAGCGGGAGAATCCTACAATGAGCAGTTCTTC. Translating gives CASSLRGAGESYNEQFF. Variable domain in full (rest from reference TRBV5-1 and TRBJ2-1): KAGVTQTPRYLIKTRGQQVTLSCSPISGHRSVSWYQQTPGQGLQFLFEYFSETQRNKGNFPGRFSGRQFSNSRSEMNVSTLELGDSALYLCASSLRGAGESYNEQFFGPGTRLTVL.

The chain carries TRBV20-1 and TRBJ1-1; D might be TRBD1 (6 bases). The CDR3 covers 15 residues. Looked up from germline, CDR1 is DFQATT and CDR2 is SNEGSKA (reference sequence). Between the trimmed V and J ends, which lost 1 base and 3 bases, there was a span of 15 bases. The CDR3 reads CSARVVGGSDTEAFF. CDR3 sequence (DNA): TGCAGTGCTAGAGTAGTGGGGGGCTCGGACACTGAAGCTTTCTTT.

CDR3 residues: CASSPGDGVSVYEQFF. DNA for the CDR3: TGTGCCAGCAGTCCAGGGGACGGAGTATCGGTTTATGAGCAGTTCTTC. The chain uses TRBV12-3 or TRBV12-4 and TRBJ2-1, with D perhaps matching TRBD1 (6 bases). This CDR3 region has 16 residues. Trimming pared 5 bases from V and 8 bases from J, leaving 22 bases between.

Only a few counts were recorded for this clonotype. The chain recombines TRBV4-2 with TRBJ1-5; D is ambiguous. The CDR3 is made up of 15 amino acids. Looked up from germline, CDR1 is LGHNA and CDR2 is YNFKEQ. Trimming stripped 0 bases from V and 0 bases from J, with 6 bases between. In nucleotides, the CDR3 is TGTGCCAGCAGCCAAGAAGCTATTAGCAATCAGCCCCAGCATTTT. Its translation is CASSQEAISNQPQHF.

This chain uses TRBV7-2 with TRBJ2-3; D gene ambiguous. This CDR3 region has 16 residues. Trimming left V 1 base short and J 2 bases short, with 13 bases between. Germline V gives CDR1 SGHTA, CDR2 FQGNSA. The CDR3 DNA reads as TGTGCCAGCAGCTTAGGATCAGGACCACTCACAGATACGCAGTATTTT. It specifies CASSLGSGPLTDTQYF. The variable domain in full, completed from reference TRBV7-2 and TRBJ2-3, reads GAGVSQSPSNKVTEKGKDVELRCDPISGHTALYWYRQSLGQGLEFLIYFQGNSAPDKSGLPSDRFSAERTGGSVSTLTIQRTQQEDSAVYLCASSLGSGPLTDTQYFGPGTRLTVL.